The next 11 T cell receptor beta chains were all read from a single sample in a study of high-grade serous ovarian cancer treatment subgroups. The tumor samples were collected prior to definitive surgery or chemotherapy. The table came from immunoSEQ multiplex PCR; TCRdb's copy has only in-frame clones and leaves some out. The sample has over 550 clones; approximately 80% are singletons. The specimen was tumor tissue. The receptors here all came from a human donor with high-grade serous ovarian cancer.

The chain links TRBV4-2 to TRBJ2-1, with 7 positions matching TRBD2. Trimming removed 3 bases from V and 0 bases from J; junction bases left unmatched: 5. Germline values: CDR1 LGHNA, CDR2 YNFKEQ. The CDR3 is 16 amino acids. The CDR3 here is CASSQQASGSYNEQFF. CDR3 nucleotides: TGTGCCAGCAGCCAGCAGGCTAGCGGCTCCTACAATGAGCAGTTCTTC.

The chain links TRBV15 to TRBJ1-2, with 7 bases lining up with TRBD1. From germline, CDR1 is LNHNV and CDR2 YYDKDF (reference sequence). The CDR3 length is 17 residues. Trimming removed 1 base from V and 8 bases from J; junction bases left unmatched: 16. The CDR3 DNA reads TGTGCCACCAGCAGAGGGGGGTCGACAGGGACGATGGAGGGCTACACCTTC. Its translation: CATSRGGSTGTMEGYTF.

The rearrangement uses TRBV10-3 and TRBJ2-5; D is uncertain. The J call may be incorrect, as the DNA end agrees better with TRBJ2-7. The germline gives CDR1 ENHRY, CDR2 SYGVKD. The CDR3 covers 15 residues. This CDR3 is CAISGNGGHSYEQYF. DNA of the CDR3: TGTGCCATCAGTGGGAACGGCGGTCACTCCTACGAGCAGTACTTC.

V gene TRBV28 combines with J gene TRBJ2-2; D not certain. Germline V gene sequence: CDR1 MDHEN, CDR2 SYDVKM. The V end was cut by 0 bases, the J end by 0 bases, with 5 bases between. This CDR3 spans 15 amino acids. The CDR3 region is CASSLWAANTGELFF. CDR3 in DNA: TGTGCCAGCAGTTTATGGGCCGCGAACACCGGGGAGCTGTTTTTT.

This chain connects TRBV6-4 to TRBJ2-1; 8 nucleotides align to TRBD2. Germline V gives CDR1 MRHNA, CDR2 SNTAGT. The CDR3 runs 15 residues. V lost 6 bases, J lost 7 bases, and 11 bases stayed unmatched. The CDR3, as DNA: TGTGCCAGCAGCCTAGGCGAGCGGGAGTCTAATGAGCAGTTCTTC. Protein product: CASSLGERESNEQFF.

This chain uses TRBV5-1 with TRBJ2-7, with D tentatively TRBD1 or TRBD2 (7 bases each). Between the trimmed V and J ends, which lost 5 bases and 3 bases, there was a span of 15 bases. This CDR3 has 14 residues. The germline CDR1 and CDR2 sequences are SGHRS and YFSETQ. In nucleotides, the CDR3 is TGCGCCAGCAGTCAACAGGGGAGGGGCTACGAGCAGTACTTC. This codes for CASSQQGRGYEQYF.

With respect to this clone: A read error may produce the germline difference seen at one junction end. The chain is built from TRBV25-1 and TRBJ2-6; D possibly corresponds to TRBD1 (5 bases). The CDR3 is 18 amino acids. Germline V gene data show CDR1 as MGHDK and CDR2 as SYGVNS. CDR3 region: CASSITENWTKSGQRPDF. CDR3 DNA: TGTGCCAGCAGTATAACAGAAAACTGGACAAAGTCGGGCCAACGTCCTGACTTC.

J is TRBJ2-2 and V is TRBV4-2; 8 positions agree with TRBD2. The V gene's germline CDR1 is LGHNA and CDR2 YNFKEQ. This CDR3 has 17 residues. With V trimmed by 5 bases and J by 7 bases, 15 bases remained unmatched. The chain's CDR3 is CASSESLEIAGSGELFF. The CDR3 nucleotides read TGTGCCAGCAGCGAGAGTTTAGAGATAGCGGGAAGCGGGGAGCTGTTTTTT.

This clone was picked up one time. The CDR3 DNA sequence: TGTGCCAGCAGCTTAGCTCCTCGGGACAGGGTGAACATTCAGTACTTC. Its protein is CASSLAPRDRVNIQYF. The chain employs TRBV11-2 and TRBJ2-4; the match to TRBD1 covers 9 bases. Germline assignment: CDR1 SGHAT and CDR2 FQNNGV. Trimming cost V 1 base and J 7 bases; bases outside gene matches: 8. CDR3 length: 16 residues.

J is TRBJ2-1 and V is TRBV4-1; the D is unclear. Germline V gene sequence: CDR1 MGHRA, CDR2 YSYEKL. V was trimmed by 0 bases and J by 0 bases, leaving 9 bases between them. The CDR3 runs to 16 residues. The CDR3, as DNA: TGCGCCAGCAGCCAAGACCGGCAGAGCTCCTACAATGAGCAGTTCTTC. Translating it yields CASSQDRQSSYNEQFF.

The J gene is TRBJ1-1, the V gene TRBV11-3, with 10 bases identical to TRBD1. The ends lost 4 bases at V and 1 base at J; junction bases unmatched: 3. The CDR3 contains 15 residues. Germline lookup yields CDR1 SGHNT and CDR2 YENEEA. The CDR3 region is CASSYRDRGNTEAFF. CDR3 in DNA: TGTGCCAGCAGCTACCGGGACAGGGGGAACACTGAAGCTTTCTTT.